Listed below are T cell receptor beta chains from one sample, sequenced in a study of glioma-infiltrating T cells. TCRdb reanalysed the multiplex PCR reads using MiXCR and keeps one entry per CDR3 protein. This table holds about 140,000 distinct CDR3 sequences, about two fifths found once. Sequencing input: glioma tissue, nonneoplastic brain tissue, or PBMCs (not recorded which). These receptors all stem from a human donor with low-grade glioma or glioblastoma, undergoing nonglioma brain surgery, or in good health (not recorded which). CDR3s leave out the opening cysteine and the closing phenylalanine or tryptophan.

V gene: TRBV27; CDR3 protein: ASSYGTGENYEQY
V gene: TRBV6-2/TRBV6-3; CDR3 protein: AIRRGGTGNTIY
V gene: TRBV20-1; CDR3 protein: SAPPGRSNSPLH
V gene: TRBV6-1; CDR3 protein: ASRPGQRTGELF
V gene: TRBV28; CDR3 protein: ASSLWRGGREQY
V gene: TRBV27; CDR3 protein: ASSRAGRLETQY
V gene: TRBV18; CDR3 protein: ASSGGGNGYT
V gene: TRBV4-1; CDR3 protein: ASSQSTGPIAPTQY
V gene: TRBV11-2; CDR3 protein: ASSSGTDTQY
V gene: TRBV28; CDR3 protein: ASSLWAKVAF
V gene: TRBV4-1; CDR3 protein: ASSQEGGGNTIY
V gene: TRBV2; CDR3 protein: ALQQRDQTDTQY
V gene: TRBV7-2; CDR3 protein: ASSPRAAPSEKLF
V gene: TRBV20-1; CDR3 protein: SANTGGTEAF
V gene: TRBV20-1; CDR3 protein: SARSWTGGTDTQY
V gene: TRBV4-3; CDR3 protein: ASSQDLGQGGDTQY
V gene: TRBV29-1; CDR3 protein: SVGWTGGETQY
V gene: TRBV18; CDR3 protein: ASWAGTAGNEQF
V gene: TRBV11-2; CDR3 protein: ASSLAYGGDYEQY
V gene: TRBV6-1; CDR3 protein: ASTNSEGGANVLT
V gene: TRBV6-1; CDR3 protein: ASSPLRGDNSPLH
V gene: TRBV20-1; CDR3 protein: SASGTGGINEQY
V gene: TRBV18; CDR3 protein: ASSPPSQGETQY
V gene: TRBV12-3/TRBV12-4; CDR3 protein: ASSLVTTLYEQY
V gene: TRBV7-9; CDR3 protein: ASSYSTGRDTEAF
V gene: TRBV4-2; CDR3 protein: ASSARDSSQETQY
V gene: TRBV6-5; CDR3 protein: ASSYPRTNTEAF
V gene: TRBV12-3/TRBV12-4; CDR3 protein: ASSPLPGELF
V gene: TRBV6-1; CDR3 protein: ASSSRRT
V gene: TRBV28; CDR3 protein: ASIIRATAF
V gene: TRBV7-9; CDR3 protein: ASSLSQTEAF
V gene: TRBV7-9; CDR3 protein: ASSFSRPGGVNTEAF
V gene: TRBV4-1; CDR3 protein: ASSQVGASDEQF
V gene: TRBV7-3; CDR3 protein: ARSFVRRGPNNQPQH
V gene: TRBV20-1; CDR3 protein: SAAQGGTQY
V gene: TRBV15; CDR3 protein: ANSRVGARSYEQY
V gene: TRBV25-1; CDR3 protein: ASSDLTVGVEAF
V gene: TRBV6-5; CDR3 protein: ASSGTSSLYEQY
V gene: TRBV6-1; CDR3 protein: ASSIPVGGRLGNEQF
V gene: TRBV7-2; CDR3 protein: ASSFPLYAAPQETQY
V gene: TRBV18; CDR3 protein: ASSLQRGHTGELF
V gene: TRBV7-2; CDR3 protein: ASSFGQYEQY
V gene: TRBV27; CDR3 protein: ASSHYRGSDAF
V gene: TRBV27; CDR3 protein: ASSFEAFTGELS
V gene: TRBV20-1; CDR3 protein: SSGTGNSPLH
V gene: TRBV28; CDR3 protein: ASSLVGDRAYNEQF
V gene: TRBV20-1; CDR3 protein: SARDPRRTEAF
V gene: TRBV27; CDR3 protein: ASSLSPVAYEQY
V gene: TRBV6-2/TRBV6-3; CDR3 protein: ASSYGLAEQY
V gene: TRBV20-1; CDR3 protein: SAGTSGLSYNEQF
V gene: TRBV20-1; CDR3 protein: SAPGFWGTEAF
V gene: TRBV7-2; CDR3 protein: ASSHYQVETQY
V gene: TRBV7-6; CDR3 protein: VSSLSGVEQF